This is a list of T cell receptor beta chains from one sample in a study of cytomegalovirus exposure and HLA in healthy donors. Method: immunoSEQ multiplex PCR; TCRdb's copy keeps in-frame clones and lacks some. The sample yields around 190,000 clones, around 78% seen once. The sample was PBMCs. The origin of the receptors is a woman aged 25-40 years in good health and CMV-seropositive. Both conserved end residues are part of each CDR3. A row's size may be missing; if present it is once, few, many or a size class.

size: NA
J: TRBJ1-4
V: TRBV7-2
CDR3: CASSLQEGSNEKLFF

size: NA
J: TRBJ2-5
V: TRBV2
CDR3: CASKERAWETQYF

size: once
J: TRBJ1-1
V: TRBV5-1
CDR3: CASSLETGYMNTEAFF

size: NA
J: TRBJ1-2
V: TRBV18
CDR3: CASSPPGQQYGYTF

size: few
J: TRBJ2-1
V: TRBV7-3
CDR3: CASSLTGGGYEQFF

size: NA
J: TRBJ2-1
V: TRBV29-1
CDR3: CSVGQLEQFF

size: NA
J: TRBJ1-1
V: TRBV6-5
CDR3: CASSRGRGHTEAFF

size: few
J: TRBJ2-7
V: TRBV28
CDR3: CASSWEANKYF

size: few
J: TRBJ2-3
V: TRBV30
CDR3: CAWSAPGGPPDTQYF

size: NA
J: TRBJ2-7
V: TRBV4-1
CDR3: CASSQDEGEPGEQYF